This T cell receptor (beta chain) originates from a study of T-cell memory formation after mild COVID-19. On this clonotype: A much bigger clone sits one base away, suggesting this may be a read error.

Looked up from germline, CDR1 is MNHEY and CDR2 is SVGEGT. The CDR3 extends over 15 amino acids. The ends lost 0 bases at V and 5 bases at J; junction bases unmatched: 7. In TCRdb, the 5' RACE reads were re-called with MiXCR into one record per CDR3 protein. Of around 450,000 distinct CDR3 sequences listed, approximately 25% were seen once; the top ten hold around 8.1%. The chain recombines TRBV6-2 or TRBV6-3 with TRBJ2-7; TRBD1 aligns across 7 bases. This clonotype was sampled from an adult woman who had mild COVID-19 (a few samples of this study predate the infection). Cell type and time point are not known. Sequencing was performed on PBMCs or a T cell subset sorted from them (not recorded which). CDR3 sequence (DNA): TGTGCCAGCAGTTACTCGAGAGGGGGCAAGAACGAGCAGTACTTC. Its translation: CASSYSRGGKNEQYF.